The 18 T cell receptor beta chains below were found in one sample sequenced in a study of T-cell reconstitution after alpha-beta-depleted transplantation in children. Unique molecular identifiers were built into the TCRbeta library. TCRdb independently ran MiXCR on the PCR reads; one entry per CDR3 protein. The table has 610,000 or so distinct CDR3 sequences, around 27% seen once; the top ten hold just over 35%. Sequencing was performed on PBMCs, taken before TCRalphabeta/CD19-depleted stem cell transplant. The origin of the receptors is a boy in the first two years of life with Wiskott-Aldrich syndrome, due to receive a stem cell transplant.

This clonotype has a handful of counts. V and J are TRBV12-3 or TRBV12-4 and TRBJ2-2; TRBD2 matches 8 bases. The junction had 10 bases not matched to a gene; V was cut back by 6 bases and J by 7 bases. The CDR3 runs 15 residues. The CDR3 sequence is CASRMAGGRDGELFF. CDR3 sequence (DNA): TGTGCCAGCAGAATGGCGGGAGGACGGGACGGGGAGCTGTTTTTT.

CDR3 amino acids: CSVEDSDEQFF. CDR3 DNA: TGCAGCGTTGAAGATTCTGATGAGCAGTTCTTC. The V call is TRBV29-1, the J call TRBJ2-1; no clear D. The CDR3 totals 11 residues. With 0 bases removed from V and 8 bases from J, the gap between germline ends came to 5 bases. Per the germline V gene, CDR1 is SQVTM and CDR2 is ANQGSEA.

This sequence joins TRBV30 and TRBJ2-1; D possibly corresponds to TRBD2 (5 bases). V lost 2 bases to trimming and J lost 8 bases, with 13 bases between them. Germline CDR1 reads GTSNPN; CDR2 reads SVGIG (reference sequence). This CDR3 has 13 amino acids. The CDR3 DNA sequence: TGTGCCTGGAGTTCCGTAGTTAGCGATGAGCAGTTCTTC. Encoded protein: CAWSSVVSDEQFF.

V and J are TRBV30 and TRBJ1-2; no definite D call. The V end was cut by 6 bases, the J end by 4 bases, with 15 bases between. Germline-derived CDR1 and CDR2 are GTSNPN and SVGIG (reference sequence). There are 13 residues in the CDR3. CDR3 region: CACLGLRFYGYTF. CDR3 nucleotide sequence: TGTGCCTGTCTGGGTCTGCGGTTCTATGGCTACACCTTC. Drawing the rest from reference TRBV30 and TRBJ1-2, the complete variable domain is SQTIHQWPATLVQPVGSPLSLECTVEGTSNPNLYWYRQAAGRGLQLLFYSVGIGQISSEVPQNLSASRPQDRQFILSSKKLLLSDSGFYLCACLGLRFYGYTFGSGTRLTVV.

This clonotype was seen more than once but under ten times. The J gene is TRBJ2-7, the V gene TRBV12-3 or TRBV12-4, with 8 bases aligning to TRBD2. The CDR3 has 17 amino acids. Germline trimming cut 3 bases from V and 6 bases from J; bases unmatched to any gene: 16. The CDR3 sequence is CASSFGSAGGYPVEQYF. In nucleotides, the CDR3 is TGTGCCAGCAGTTTCGGTAGCGCGGGGGGATACCCCGTCGAGCAGTACTTC.

The chain has TRBV27 and TRBJ2-1; 10 bases are shared with TRBD1. The CDR3 length is 14 residues. V shed 7 bases and J 8 bases; nucleotides not matched to a gene: 8. The germline gives CDR1 MNHEY, CDR2 SMNVEV (reference sequence). The CDR3 is CASTMGQGNDEQFF. The CDR3 region has the DNA TGTGCCAGCACCATGGGACAGGGGAACGATGAGCAGTTCTTC.

The chain couples TRBV6-1 to TRBJ2-1; D ambiguous. Trimming took 7 bases from V and 0 from J, leaving 10 bases between them. Looked up from germline, CDR1 is MNHNS and CDR2 is SASEGT. CDR3 length equals 14 residues. The CDR3 nucleotides read TGTGCCAGCAACCGTCTGGCCTCCTACAATGAGCAGTTCTTC. Translation gives CASNRLASYNEQFF.

This clonotype was counted only a few times. The CDR3 DNA follows: TGTGCCAGCAGCTTGGCAGGGGACGGCTATGGCTACACCTTC. As protein: CASSLAGDGYGYTF. This rearrangement joins TRBV5-5 to TRBJ1-2; D is possibly TRBD1 (6 bases). Germline loops: CDR1 SGHKS, CDR2 YYEKEE (reference sequence). Trimming cost V 0 bases and J 4 bases, with 10 bases left between them. The CDR3 extends over 14 amino acids.

This chain joins TRBV18 and TRBJ1-4; D perhaps matches TRBD1 (6 bases). Germline CDR1 and CDR2: KGHSH and LQKENI. The germline V and J ends were trimmed by 4 bases and 3 bases, with 6 bases remaining between them. The CDR3 extends over 13 amino acids. The CDR3: CASSQGANEKLFF. In nucleotides, the CDR3 is TGTGCCAGCTCACAGGGGGCTAATGAAAAACTGTTTTTT.

This clonotype has more than one count but fewer than ten. The chain carries TRBV20-1 and TRBJ2-5; 10 bases match TRBD2. Per the germline V gene, CDR1 is DFQATT and CDR2 is SNEGSKA (reference sequence). With 3 bases clipped from V and 4 bases from J, the junction kept 8 bases outside the gene matches. This CDR3 comprises 15 residues. The CDR3 region has the DNA TGCAGTGCTAGTCCCCTAGCGGGAGTGTCAGAGACCCAGTACTTC. It codes for CSASPLAGVSETQYF.

This clonotype was observed a handful of times. A read error may produce the germline difference seen at one junction end. The chain carries TRBV28 and TRBJ2-7; 7 bases match TRBD1. The CDR3 runs 14 residues. Germline CDR1 reads MDHEN; CDR2 reads SYDVKM. Here the CDR3 reads CSSSSYRGSHEQYF. The DNA of the CDR3 is TGTTCCAGCAGTTCTTACAGGGGCTCCCACGAGCAGTACTTC.

This clonotype was seen a few times. The chain combines TRBV4-2 with TRBJ2-7, with D perhaps TRBD1 (6 bases). The V end was cut by 4 bases, the J end by 6 bases, with 22 bases between. The CDR3 runs 16 residues. Germline values: CDR1 LGHNA, CDR2 YNFKEQ. CDR3 amino acids: CASSRSVGAPLGEQYF. CDR3 sequence (DNA): TGTGCCAGCAGCCGGAGCGTGGGGGCTCCTCTCGGCGAGCAGTACTTC.

This chain links TRBV12-3 or TRBV12-4 with TRBJ2-1; no clear D. CDR3 length equals 14 residues. The ends were cut back, 2 bases at V and 2 bases at J, with 7 bases in the middle. CDR3 sequence: CASSLKVPYNEQFF. For the CDR3, the DNA is TGTGCCAGCAGTTTAAAGGTACCCTACAATGAGCAGTTCTTC.

This chain connects TRBV27 to TRBJ1-1, with D perhaps matching TRBD1 (5 bases). CDR1 MNHEY and CDR2 SMNVEV come from the germline V gene (reference sequence). There are 17 residues in the CDR3. V lost 1 base to trimming and J lost 4 bases, with 19 bases between them. The CDR3 DNA reads TGTGCCAGCAGTTTATTGGGGGGGAGGGGTTATAGCACTGAAGCTTTCTTT. Translating it yields CASSLLGGRGYSTEAFF.

This clonotype appeared a few times. The chain combines TRBV12-3 or TRBV12-4 with TRBJ2-1, with 7 bases aligning to TRBD1. This CDR3 region has 13 residues. Trimming cost V 3 bases and J 13 bases; bases outside gene matches: 9. CDR3 region: CASSFEGAVNQFF. As DNA, the CDR3 is TGTGCCAGCAGTTTTGAGGGGGCCGTAAATCAGTTCTTC.

This clonotype has a handful of counts. The chain uses TRBV1 and TRBJ2-1; TRBD2 is taken as the D call from the table, unchecked against the DNA. TRBV1 is marked as a pseudogene. The CDR3 totals 14 residues. Written as DNA, the CDR3 is TGCACCAGCTCCCCCGGGACTAGCGTCAATGAGCAGTTCTTC. Translation: CTSSPGTSVNEQFF.

This clonotype was seen repeatedly, ten times or more. The chain has TRBV7-9 and TRBJ1-5; 9 bases are shared with TRBD1. The ends lost 5 bases at V and 4 bases at J; junction bases unmatched: 3. Germline V gene data show CDR1 as SEHNR and CDR2 as FQNEAQ (reference sequence). CDR3 length: 14 residues. In nucleotides, the CDR3 is TGTGCCAGCAGCCCGGACAGGGGTAATCAGCCCCAGCATTTT. Its protein is CASSPDRGNQPQHF.

This chain connects TRBV5-1 to TRBJ2-7, with 15 bases aligning to TRBD2. Germline trimming cut 4 bases from V and 7 bases from J; bases unmatched to any gene: 9. Germline V gene sequence: CDR1 SGHRS, CDR2 YFSETQ. The CDR3 has 16 residues. This CDR3 reads CASSLQPGLAGGEQYF. For the CDR3, the DNA is TGCGCCAGCAGCCTTCAACCGGGACTAGCGGGAGGTGAGCAGTACTTC.